These 15 T cell receptor beta chains originate from one sample sequenced in a study of response to subunit inactivated influenza vaccine. TCRdb itself ran the RT-PCR reads through MiXCR, one entry per CDR3 protein. The sample includes under 550,000 distinct CDR3 sequences, approximately 7.2% of them seen just once. The specimen was PBMCs from blood, collected roughly 24 months after vaccination. These receptors were obtained from a man aged 50 to 69 who received an inactivated influenza vaccine.

This clonotype was recorded many times. V and J are TRBV5-1 and TRBJ2-2, with 7 bases lining up with TRBD1. Looked up from germline, CDR1 is SGHRS and CDR2 is YFSETQ. There are 15 residues in the CDR3. The junction had 6 bases not matched to a gene; V was cut back by 0 bases and J by 7 bases. The CDR3 bases are TGCGCCAGCAGCTTGGCGGCGACAGGGAACGGGGAGCTGTTTTTT. Amino acids: CASSLAATGNGELFF.

This clonotype has at least ten counts. This chain links TRBV24-1 with TRBJ1-1, with 8 bases aligning to TRBD1. This CDR3 contains 18 residues. From germline, CDR1 is KGHDR and CDR2 SFDVKD. The J segment lost 5 bases and the V segment lost 5 bases, leaving 18 bases of the junction unmatched. The DNA for the CDR3 is TGTGCCACCAGTGCCCCCCGAGTGGACAGGGAATTACGGACTGAAGCTTTCTTT. Its translation is CATSAPRVDRELRTEAFF.

This clonotype was found many times. J is TRBJ2-3 and V is TRBV11-2, with D possibly matching TRBD1 (5 bases). Germline V CDR1 and CDR2: SGHAT, FQNNGV. The CDR3 length is 18 residues. Deletions cut 6 bases from V and 3 bases from J, with 25 bases between. The CDR3 sequence: CASSAYPGQRGYTDTQYF. The CDR3 nucleotides are TGTGCCAGCAGTGCCTACCCAGGACAAAGAGGATATACAGATACGCAGTATTTT.

This clonotype was detected only a few times. The chain has TRBV11-2 and TRBJ1-1; a possible D gene is TRBD1 (6 bases). CDR3 length equals 14 residues. V lost 1 base to trimming and J lost 8 bases, with 14 bases between them. The germline V gene encodes CDR1 SGHAT and CDR2 FQNNGV. The CDR3 reads CASSLVQGTGEAFF. CDR3 bases: TGTGCCAGCAGCTTAGTACAGGGAACGGGGGAAGCTTTCTTT.

This clonotype was observed a few times. The V gene is TRBV23-1, the J gene TRBJ2-7, with TRBD2 identical over 7 bases. TRBV23-1 is an ORF, with its function uncertain. V shed 7 bases, J shed 2 bases, and the junction held 2 bases outside the gene matches. The CDR3 extends over 12 amino acids. CDR3 sequence reads: CASIGTTYEQYF. Written as DNA, the CDR3 is TGCGCCAGCATCGGGACTACCTACGAGCAGTACTTC.

The genes are TRBV5-6 and TRBJ1-2, with no clear D. This CDR3 spans 12 amino acids. The germline V gene encodes CDR1 SGHDT and CDR2 YYEEEE. V dropped 0 bases and J dropped 6 bases, with 6 bases sitting between them. The CDR3 protein is CASSLVRDGYTF. The CDR3 region has the DNA TGTGCCAGCAGCTTGGTTCGGGATGGCTACACCTTC.

This clonotype was observed at least ten times. The chain recombines TRBV12-3 or TRBV12-4 with TRBJ1-1; D gene unclear. V was pared by 3 bases and J by 1 base, with 3 bases between. The CDR3 spans 12 residues. CDR3 residues: CASSFGNTEAFF. CDR3 coding DNA: TGTGCCAGCAGTTTTGGGAACACTGAAGCTTTCTTT.

This chain links TRBV28 with TRBJ2-6; 9 nucleotides line up with TRBD1. This CDR3 contains 17 residues. Trimming removed 6 bases from V and 3 bases from J; junction bases left unmatched: 9. Germline CDR1 reads MDHEN; CDR2 reads SYDVKM. Here the CDR3 DNA reads TGTGCCAGCAGGGGAACAGGGGGCGACTATGGGGCCAACGTCCTGACTTTC. Translating gives CASRGTGGDYGANVLTF. Based on the CDR3 plus reference TRBV28 and TRBJ2-6, the full variable domain is DVKVTQSSRYLVKRTGEKVFLECVQDMDHENMFWYRQDPGLGLRLIYFSYDVKMKEKGDIPEGYSVSREKKERFSLILESASTNQTSMYLCASRGTGGDYGANVLTFGAGSRLTVL.

This clonotype showed up just a few times. The chain combines TRBV30 with TRBJ2-1; 13 bases map to TRBD2. CDR3 length: 16 residues. Unmatched junction bases numbered 9, after V lost 2 bases and J lost 8 bases. The germline gives CDR1 GTSNPN, CDR2 SVGIG (reference sequence). The chain's CDR3 is CAWSRGGTSGIHEQFF. The CDR3 region has the DNA TGTGCCTGGAGTCGGGGGGGGACTAGCGGGATACATGAGCAGTTCTTC.

Many counts were recorded for this clonotype. The chain uses TRBV29-1 and TRBJ2-1; no clear D gene. V lost 3 bases, J lost 7 bases, and 7 bases lay in between. Germline CDR1 SQVTM, CDR2 ANQGSEA. This CDR3 region has 11 residues. The CDR3 spells CSVDRANEQFF. DNA for the CDR3: TGCAGCGTTGACCGGGCGAATGAGCAGTTCTTC.

The gene calls are TRBV28 and TRBJ1-5; D gene uncertain. CDR1 MDHEN and CDR2 SYDVKM come from the germline V gene. The CDR3 runs to 14 residues. V dropped 7 bases and J dropped 2 bases, with 12 bases sitting between them. CDR3: CASTGSVRNQPQHF. CDR3 nucleotide sequence: TGTGCCAGCACTGGGTCCGTACGCAATCAGCCCCAGCATTTT.

In this sample, this clonotype turned up a few times. The chain links TRBV7-6 to TRBJ2-7, with TRBD1 matching over 7 bases. In germline, CDR1 is SGHVS, CDR2 FNYEAQ. V shed 5 bases and J 7 bases; nucleotides not matched to a gene: 8. CDR3 length: 13 amino acids. CDR3 sequence reads: CASSVGQPGEQYF. CDR3 DNA: TGTGCCAGCAGCGTGGGACAGCCCGGGGAGCAGTACTTC. Combining the CDR3 with reference TRBV7-6 and TRBJ2-7 gives the whole variable domain GAGVSQSPRYKVTKRGQDVALRCDPISGHVSLYWYRQALGQGPEFLTYFNYEAQQDKSGLPNDRFSAERPEGSISTLTIQRTEQRDSAMYRCASSVGQPGEQYFGPGTRLTVT.

The chain links TRBV7-2 to TRBJ2-2; a possible D gene is TRBD1 (6 bases). This CDR3 region has 13 residues. CDR1 is SGHTA and CDR2 is FQGNSA in the germline V gene. Trimming cost V 5 bases and J 4 bases, with 8 bases left between them. The DNA for the CDR3 is TGTGCCAGCAGCATCAGGGGCACCGGGGAGCTGTTTTTT. Protein product: CASSIRGTGELFF.

This chain uses TRBV20-1 with TRBJ2-5, with TRBD1 matching over 8 bases. This CDR3 contains 12 residues. CDR1 and CDR2 (germline): DFQATT, SNEGSKA (reference sequence). Trimming cost V 3 bases and J 6 bases; bases outside gene matches: 3. The CDR3 coding sequence is TGCAGTGCTAGGGACAGGGCAAAGACCCAGTACTTC. It encodes CSARDRAKTQYF.

In its sample, this clonotype was seen a few times. This chain links TRBV5-1 with TRBJ2-1; D tentatively fits TRBD1 or TRBD2 (7 bases each). The length of the CDR3 is 16 residues. The V end was cut by 0 bases, the J end by 2 bases, with 12 bases between. Germline CDR1 is SGHRS and CDR2 is YFSETQ. The CDR3 here is CASSLEGGGAYNEQFF. The CDR3 DNA follows: TGCGCCAGCAGCTTGGAGGGAGGGGGCGCCTACAATGAGCAGTTCTTC.